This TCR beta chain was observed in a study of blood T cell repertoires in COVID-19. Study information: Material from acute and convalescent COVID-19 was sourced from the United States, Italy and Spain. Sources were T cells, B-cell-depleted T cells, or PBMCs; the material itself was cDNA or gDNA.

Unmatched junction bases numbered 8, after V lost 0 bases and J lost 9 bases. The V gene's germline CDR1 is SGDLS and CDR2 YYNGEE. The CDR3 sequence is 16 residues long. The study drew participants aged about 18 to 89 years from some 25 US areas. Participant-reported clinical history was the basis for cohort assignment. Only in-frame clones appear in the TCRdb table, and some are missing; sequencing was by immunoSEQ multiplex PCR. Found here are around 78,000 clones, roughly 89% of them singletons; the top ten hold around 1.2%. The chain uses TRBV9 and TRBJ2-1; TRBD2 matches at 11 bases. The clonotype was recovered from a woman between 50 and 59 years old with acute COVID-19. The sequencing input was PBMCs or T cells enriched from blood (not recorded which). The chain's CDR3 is CASSVGTSGRHGEQFF. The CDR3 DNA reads TGTGCCAGCAGCGTAGGTACTAGCGGGAGACATGGTGAGCAGTTCTTC. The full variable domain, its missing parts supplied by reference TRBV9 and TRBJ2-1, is DSGVTQTPKHLITATGQRVTLRCSPRSGDLSVYWYQQSLDQGLQFLIQYYNGEERAKGNILERFSAQQFPDLHSELNLSSLELGDSALYFCASSVGTSGRHGEQFFGPGTRLTVL.